A single count supports the clone carrying this T cell receptor (beta chain). Its antigen remains unknown. This specimen belongs to a study of OX40 agonist ivuxolimab in advanced cancers. Study-level information: Every 2 weeks, patients received ivuxolimab intravenously, dosed at 0.01 to 10 mg/kg.

CDR1 and CDR2 from the germline V gene are LNHDA and SQIVND (reference sequence). V lost 5 bases, J lost 9 bases, and 12 bases stayed unmatched. The CDR3 runs to 16 residues. Study-wide findings and caveats: The mean number of expanded clones was higher in CD8+ T cells than in CD4+.

This table comes from immunoSEQ multiplex PCR, and its TCRdb copy is limited to in-frame clones, with some not included. The data contain under 70,000 clones, 86% of them singletons. No patient had autoimmune disease or received systemic immunosuppression. The timepoints at which blood was sampled were baseline, cycle 4 day 1, and cycle 7 day 1. The chain uses TRBV19 and TRBJ2-2; 10 bases match TRBD2. The sample was CD4+ or CD8+ T cells sorted from blood, taken in a trial of the OX40 agonist ivuxolimab. The TCR comes from an adult with an advanced solid tumor such as melanoma, head and neck, liver or kidney cancer. CDR3 residues: CASSGLIAGGLRELFF. CDR3 sequence (DNA): TGTGCCAGTAGTGGACTTATAGCGGGAGGTCTGAGGGAGCTGTTTTTT.